This T cell receptor beta chain appears in the sequencing data of a study of blood T cell repertoires in COVID-19. Study background: T cells, B-cell-depleted T cells, or PBMCs provided the cDNA or gDNA that served as material.

V was cut by 4 bases and J by 7 bases, with 19 bases left in between. The CDR3 sequence is 15 residues long. CDR1 and CDR2 from the germline V gene are KGHSH and LQKENI. The repertoire was sequenced with immunoSEQ multiplex PCR; TCRdb's copy has only in-frame clones and lacks some. Among about 160,000 clones, about 74% were seen once, and the ten largest hold roughly 8.3%. The sample was peripheral blood. V gene TRBV18 combines with J gene TRBJ1-2; no firm D call. The sequence came from a man in his 60s with acute or convalescent COVID-19. CDR3 residues: CASSLDADGRGGYTF. CDR3 coding DNA: TGTGCCAGCTCACTAGATGCGGACGGGCGGGGTGGCTACACCTTC.